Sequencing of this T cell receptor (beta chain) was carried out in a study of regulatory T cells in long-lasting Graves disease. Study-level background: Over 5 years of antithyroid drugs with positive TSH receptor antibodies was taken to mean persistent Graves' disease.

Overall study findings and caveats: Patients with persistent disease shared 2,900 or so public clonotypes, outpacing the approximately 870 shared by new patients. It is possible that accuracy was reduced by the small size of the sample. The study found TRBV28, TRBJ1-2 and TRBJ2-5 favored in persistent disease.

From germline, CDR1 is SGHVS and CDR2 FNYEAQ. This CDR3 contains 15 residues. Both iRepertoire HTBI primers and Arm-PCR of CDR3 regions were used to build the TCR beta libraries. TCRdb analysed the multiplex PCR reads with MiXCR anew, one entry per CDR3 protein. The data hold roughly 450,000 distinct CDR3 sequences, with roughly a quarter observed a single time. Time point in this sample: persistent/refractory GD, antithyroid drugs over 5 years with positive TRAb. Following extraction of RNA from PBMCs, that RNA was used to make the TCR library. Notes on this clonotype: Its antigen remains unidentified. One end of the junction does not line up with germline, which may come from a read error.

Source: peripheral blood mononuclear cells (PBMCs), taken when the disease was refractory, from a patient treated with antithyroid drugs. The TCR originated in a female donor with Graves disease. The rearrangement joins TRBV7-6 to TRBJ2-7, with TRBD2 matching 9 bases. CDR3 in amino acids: CASSLVTSGRGEQCF. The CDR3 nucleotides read TGTGCCAGCAGCTTAGTCACTAGCGGGCGAGGCGAGCAGTGCTTC.